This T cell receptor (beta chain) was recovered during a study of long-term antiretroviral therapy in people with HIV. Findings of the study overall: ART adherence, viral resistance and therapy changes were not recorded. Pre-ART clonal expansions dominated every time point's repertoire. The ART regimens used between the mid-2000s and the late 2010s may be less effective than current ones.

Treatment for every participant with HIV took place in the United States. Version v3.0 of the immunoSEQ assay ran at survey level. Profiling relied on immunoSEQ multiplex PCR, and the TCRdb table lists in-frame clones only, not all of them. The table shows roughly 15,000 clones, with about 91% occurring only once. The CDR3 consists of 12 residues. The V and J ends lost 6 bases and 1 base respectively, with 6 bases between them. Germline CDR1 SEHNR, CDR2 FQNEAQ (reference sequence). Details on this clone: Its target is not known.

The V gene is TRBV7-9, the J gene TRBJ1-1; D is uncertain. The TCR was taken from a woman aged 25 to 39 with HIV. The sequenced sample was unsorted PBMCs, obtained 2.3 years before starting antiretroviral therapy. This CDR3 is CASSVRNTEAFF. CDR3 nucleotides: TGTGCCAGCAGTGTACGGAACACTGAAGCTTTCTTT. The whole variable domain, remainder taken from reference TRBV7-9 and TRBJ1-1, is DTGVSQNPRHKITKRGQNVTFRCDPISEHNRLYWYRQTLGQGPEFLTYFQNEAQLEKSRLLSDRFSAERPKGSFSTLEIQRTEQGDSAMYLCASSVRNTEAFFGQGTRLTVV.